A single sample gave rise to the 17 T cell receptor beta chains below, sequenced in a study of glioma-infiltrating T cells. Amplification of TCR alpha and beta CDR3 regions from RNA used iRepertoire nested multiplex PCR. TCRdb passed the multiplex PCR reads through MiXCR, listing each CDR3 protein once. The sample lists around 190,000 distinct CDR3 sequences, roughly 45% occurring once. Sequenced: glioma tissue, nonneoplastic brain tissue, or PBMCs (not recorded which). The origin of the receptors is a human donor with low-grade glioma or glioblastoma, undergoing nonglioma brain surgery, or in good health (not recorded which).

In the case of this clonotype: At one boundary the junction diverges from the germline segment, which might be a read error. The chain uses TRBV19 and TRBJ2-5; D gene uncertain. This CDR3 region has 13 residues. Germline CDR1 is LNHDA and CDR2 is SQIVND (reference sequence). The CDR3 DNA sequence: TGTGCCAGTAGTACACATAGGCAAGAGACACAGTACTTC. Amino acids: CASSTHRQETQYF.

This clonotype has ten or more counts. The chain joins TRBV27 to TRBJ2-7; D gene unclear. The CDR3 spans 15 residues. Trimming stripped 2 bases from V and 4 bases from J, with 15 bases between. Germline-derived CDR1 and CDR2 are MNHEY and SMNVEV (reference sequence). The CDR3 bases are TGTGCCAGCAGTTTAGTTGCGACGATTTCATACGAGCAGTACTTC. As protein: CASSLVATISYEQYF.

A note on this clonotype: A much larger clonotype is one base distant, so this may be a read error. The chain has TRBV28 and TRBJ1-3; D perhaps matches TRBD1 (5 bases). Germline-derived CDR1 and CDR2 are MDHEN and SYDVKM. The CDR3 sequence is 16 residues long. The V end was cut by 4 bases, the J end by 4 bases, with 17 bases between. The CDR3 DNA sequence: TGTGCCAGCAGTTCAACCGACGGGACCGAGGGAAACACCATATATTTT. Its protein is CASSSTDGTEGNTIYF.

This rearrangement joins TRBV5-4 to TRBJ1-3; weak D call: TRBD1 (6 bases). The CDR3 extends over 16 amino acids. V gave up 2 bases and J gave up 0 bases, with 12 bases separating them. Germline V lookup: CDR1 SGHNT, CDR2 YYREEE (reference sequence). The CDR3 protein is CASSFGGGVSGNTIYF. CDR3 coding DNA: TGTGCCAGCAGCTTCGGGGGCGGTGTCTCTGGAAACACCATATATTTT.

This clonotype was seen at least ten times. The genes are TRBV28 and TRBJ1-5; D is perhaps TRBD1 (6 bases). Germline V gene data show CDR1 as MDHEN and CDR2 as SYDVKM. CDR3 size: 14 residues. V dropped 5 bases and J dropped 0 bases, with 8 bases sitting between them. CDR3 loop: CASSRTVSNQPQHF. The CDR3, as DNA: TGTGCCAGCAGTCGGACAGTTAGCAATCAGCCCCAGCATTTT.

This clonotype was seen a handful of times. The genes are TRBV4-1 and TRBJ2-5; TRBD2 aligns across 10 bases. CDR1 and CDR2 from the germline V gene are MGHRA and YSYEKL. CDR3 length: 16 amino acids. Trimming cost V 0 bases and J 7 bases; bases outside gene matches: 8. CDR3 DNA sequence: TGCGCCAGCAGCCAAGATCGTCTAGCGGGAGTCGCGACCCAGTACTTC. It specifies CASSQDRLAGVATQYF.

Note on this clonotype: An end of the junction differs from the germline gene, which may be a read error. The chain couples TRBV12-3 or TRBV12-4 to TRBJ2-1, with D uncertain. This CDR3 has 13 amino acids. CDR3 region: CASSLIRYNEEFF. The CDR3 nucleotides are TGTGCCAGCAGTTTGATTCGTTACAATGAGGAGTTCTTC.

This clonotype occurred a few times. This chain joins TRBV28 and TRBJ2-7, with 8 bases lining up with TRBD2. The ends lost 6 bases at V and 6 bases at J; junction bases unmatched: 16. This CDR3 spans 16 amino acids. Germline loops: CDR1 MDHEN, CDR2 SYDVKM. In DNA, the CDR3 is TGTGCCAGCAGCTCCGTAAGCGGGAGTTGGTTCGGCGAGCAGTACTTC. Translating it yields CASSSVSGSWFGEQYF.

The V and J genes are TRBV28 and TRBJ2-7, with 9 nucleotides matching TRBD2. The CDR3 runs 15 residues. V shed 5 bases and J 5 bases; nucleotides not matched to a gene: 10. CDR1 MDHEN and CDR2 SYDVKM come from the germline V gene. CDR3 in amino acids: CASSVAGEDDNEQYF. Written as DNA, the CDR3 is TGTGCCAGCAGTGTAGCGGGAGAGGACGACAACGAGCAGTACTTC.

This clonotype was counted many times. The CDR3 loop is CSASSWRGADTQYF. The CDR3 coding sequence is TGCAGTGCTTCTTCCTGGAGAGGGGCCGATACGCAGTATTTT. The J gene is TRBJ2-3, the V gene TRBV20-1; D may be TRBD1 or TRBD2 (5 bases each). Per germline, CDR1 DFQATT and CDR2 SNEGSKA (reference sequence). Trimming stripped 5 bases from V and 6 bases from J, with 18 bases between. CDR3 length equals 14 residues.

This clonotype was observed at least ten times. No conserved phenylalanine or tryptophan ends this CDR3, so it is likely a read error. The CDR3 DNA reads TGTGCCAGCAGTTCGGGAAGGTTTGGCGAGCAGTACTAC. Translating it yields CASSSGRFGEQYY. J is TRBJ2-7 and V is TRBV28; maybe TRBD2 (5 bases). CDR1 is MDHEN and CDR2 is SYDVKM in the germline V gene. V was shortened by 4 bases and J by 6 bases, with 13 bases between the two germline ends. The CDR3 spans 13 residues.

Regarding this clonotype: The junction does not match germline at one end; this may be a read error. The chain links TRBV12-3 or TRBV12-4 to TRBJ2-3, with 11 nucleotides matching TRBD2. This CDR3 has 15 amino acids. The CDR3 protein is CAISFLAGGRNTQYF. In nucleotides, the CDR3 is TGTGCCATCAGTTTCTTAGCGGGAGGGCGGAATACGCAGTATTTT.

As regards this clonotype: The junction departs from the called germline gene at one end, perhaps through a read error. This chain connects TRBV28 to TRBJ2-6; either TRBD1 or TRBD2 may fit D (6 bases each). CDR3 size: 15 residues. Germline assignment: CDR1 MDHEN and CDR2 SYDVKM. The CDR3 protein is CASISGVSGADVLTF. CDR3 sequence (DNA): TGTGCCAGCATCTCGGGGGTTTCAGGGGCCGACGTCCTGACTTTC.

The chain links TRBV11-3 to TRBJ1-5; D perhaps matches TRBD1 (6 bases). Germline V gene data show CDR1 as SGHNT and CDR2 as YENEEA. The ends were cut back, 5 bases at V and 1 base at J, with 9 bases in the middle. The CDR3 loop spans 14 amino acids. CDR3 region: CASSDTGSNQPQHF. The CDR3 region has the DNA TGTGCCAGCAGCGATACAGGGAGCAATCAGCCCCAGCATTTT.

V is TRBV4-2 and J is TRBJ1-1, with D perhaps TRBD1 (5 bases). This CDR3 spans 15 amino acids. Germline V CDR1 and CDR2: LGHNA, YNFKEQ. Trimming took off 2 bases at V and 14 bases at J, with 24 bases between the two ends. CDR3 DNA: TGTGCCAGCAGCCAATCCGTTACAAGGGGCCACGAGCAGTTCTTT. Residues: CASSQSVTRGHEQFF.

A note on this clonotype: This may stem from a read error, because a much larger clone lies one nucleotide away. The V call is TRBV28, the J call TRBJ1-5; D unclear. The V gene lost 4 bases and the J gene lost 4 bases, with 14 bases spanning the gap. Germline-derived CDR1 and CDR2 are MDHEN and SYDVKM. There are 15 residues in the CDR3. In nucleotides, the CDR3 is TGTGCCAGCAGTTCCCGGGCCACCCTTAATCAGCCCCAGCATTTT. This translates into CASSSRATLNQPQHF. The variable domain in full, with the rest retrieved from reference TRBV28 and TRBJ1-5, is DVKVTQSSRYLVKRTGEKVFLECVQDMDHENMFWYRQDPGLGLRLIYFSYDVKMKEKGDIPEGYSVSREKKERFSLILESASTNQTSMYLCASSSRATLNQPQHFGDGTRLSIL.

This clonotype has ten or more counts. The genes are TRBV20-1 and TRBJ2-5; D is unclear. Germline V gene data show CDR1 as DFQATT and CDR2 as SNEGSKA (reference sequence). V lost 8 bases and J lost 13, with 17 bases in between. The CDR3 has 10 amino acids. CDR3 residues: CSFSRESPYF. CDR3 nucleotides: TGCAGTTTCTCTCGAGAATCGCCGTACTTC.